This TCR beta chain was profiled in a study of cytomegalovirus exposure and HLA in healthy donors. Study context: Per a later analysis, the roughly 670 first-cohort and some 130 validation repertoires shared one platform.

Study outcomes and limitations: As was reported, the classifier diagnosed cytomegalovirus status with high specificity and sensitivity. Most TCR sequences were uncommon, yet certain public TCRs appeared in many donors.

Trimming at V came to 5 bases and at J to 0 bases, leaving 9 bases not matched to a gene. This CDR3 contains 16 residues. Germline V gives CDR1 MDHEN, CDR2 SYDVKM. Data came from immunoSEQ multiplex PCR; TCRdb stores just in-frame clones and leaves some out. The sample lists about 360,000 clones, 86% seen once, with under 0.9% in the top ten. Comment on this clone: Its matching antigen is unknown.

This rearrangement joins TRBV28 to TRBJ2-7, with 8 bases fitting TRBD2. What was sequenced was PBMCs. This TCR derives from a woman under 30 in good health and CMV-seronegative. The CDR3 region has the DNA TGTGCCAGCAGTCTTTTCACAAGCGGGAGCTCCTACGAGCAGTACTTC. This translates into CASSLFTSGSSYEQYF.